This T cell receptor (beta chain) was retrieved from a study of cytomegalovirus exposure and HLA in healthy donors (dated by TCRdb to about 2017). Regarding the research as a whole: According to an earlier analysis of 550 to 750 of the donors, 150 million to 200 million T cells yielded over 90 million unique TCR beta sequences and approximately 300 Gb of sequence data. The study combined high-throughput TCR immunosequencing, statistical association of individual TCRs with disease status, and machine learning to predict cytomegalovirus infection status. Several DR-DQ haplotypes were handled as single units for association and clustering, since linkage in the cohort was strong. Among about 400 genotyped donors of the cohort, an average of approximately 240,000 unique TCR beta nucleotide sequences was sequenced per donor, of which about 19% were non-productive. Donor age, sex, ethnicity and CMV serostatus were collected together with the repertoire data. The later analysis used no new phenotypic data to find candidate immune exposures, relying instead on TCR beta sequences and their occurrence across donors. A later analysis re-analyzed previously published TCR beta repertoires from approximately 700 donors and added high-resolution HLA genotyping to study TCR occurrence patterns. Every discovery cohort repertoire had been produced on one sequencing platform. The study used immunosequencing to profile the T cell repertoires of under 700 subjects and linked those repertoires to cytomegalovirus serostatus. An earlier analysis of 587 of the donors applied high-throughput TCR beta sequencing to assess whether each TCR beta V gene segment acted as functional or pseudogenic. The number of donors typed differed by locus, with roughly 629-640 for A, B, C, DRB1 and DQB1, roughly 520 for DQA1, some 570 for DPA1, and some 470 for DPB1. In addition to the first cohort of approximately 650 subjects, a separate validation cohort of under 150 different subjects was used. The genetic ancestry cluster associated with self-reported Caucasian donors included over 65% of the 350 to 500 genotyped donors. The study was designed to test whether signatures of past pathogen exposure could be identified by cataloging public T cell receptors. Class I and class II HLA loci were covered by the typing at four-digit resolution. Roughly 300 gigabases of sequencing data and around 85 million unique TCR sequences made up an early release that covered fewer than 650 HLA-typed donors. A later genetic analysis took genome-wide SNP genotypes for about three fifths of the roughly 700 donors and used that subset as a discovery cohort.

The cohort consisted of some 730 healthy bone marrow donors. All cohort members were sampled while nominally healthy, although unrecorded immune exposures were likely present. The donor tested CMV seropositive and was one of the 289 seropositive cohort members. Each donor provided a peripheral blood sample, and peripheral blood mononuclear cells were used for TCR beta sequencing. Genomic DNA extraction from the blood cell samples was performed with the Qiagen DNeasy Blood Extraction Kit. The paper's findings and limits, for the study overall: Three of the identified cytomegalovirus-associated TCR beta chains were confirmed in vitro to be specific for cytomegalovirus antigens. Strong co-occurrence of HLA alleles, especially DR and DQ, made assigning TCR associations to individual alleles difficult. A later analysis associated 16,951 TCR beta sequences with specific HLA alleles at a false discovery rate of 0.05. In a later genetic analysis, fewer N-insertions in productive TCRs were reported among donors in an Asian-associated ancestry cluster than the roughly 710-donor mean. For the cohort, immune exposure information was limited to CMV serostatus. It was suggested by the authors that the approach could potentially be generalized to other disease states and immunological phenotypes. Most TCR sequences were seen in very few donors, while some public TCRs were found in many individuals. Because counts were too low, roughly 18 rarely observed V segments, including chromosome 9 orphons, were left out of the earlier analysis of some 640 of the donors. A further reported finding was that TCR beta sequences accurately predicted the HLA-A and HLA-B alleles for most subjects in the first cohort. In a later analysis, TCR association rates were found to vary across HLA loci, with the most associated TCRs seen for DRB1 alleles and the fewest for HLA-C alleles. Linkage disequilibrium might explain the correlated functional status among segregating V segments, but an unknown experimental factor could not be ruled out. Presence/absence analyses assumed roughly uniform sequencing depth across donors, an assumption that may not hold. A later genetic analysis associated a missense DCLRE1C variant with V-gene and J-gene trimming of TCR beta chains, and an independent cohort replicated the association. In an earlier analysis of some 550 of the donors, most TCR beta V segments were observed in productive rearrangements about 90% or about 30% of the time, broadly matching IMGT annotations. Because HLA typing was unavailable for some donors at each locus, only the typed subset was used in association tests. In the study, 150 to 200 TCR beta chains were listed as associated with cytomegalovirus. A cluster of highly shared sequence variants was judged likely to represent a technical artifact of the sequencing pipeline. A later analysis found that HLA-associated TCR beta chains were more clonally expanded and had lower generation probabilities than equally common non-associated chains. A later analysis reported that several top co-occurrence clusters appeared linked to parvovirus B19, influenza, CMV and Epstein-Barr virus. Only TCR beta chains were sequenced in this cohort, and the absence of alpha or paired-chain data limited detectable features. Most CMV-associated TCR beta chains appeared to be HLA-restricted in a later analysis, and the HLA associations seemed to be driven largely by CMV exposure. The classifier was reported to diagnose cytomegalovirus status with high specificity and sensitivity in both the original and validation cohorts.

Library prep was done by the immunoSEQ multiplex PCR assay. For the multiplex PCR, a mixture combining 60 forward primers for TCR Vbeta segments and 13 reverse primers for TCR Jbeta segments was used. Amplification of the CDR3 region of rearranged TCR beta genes was performed with a multiplex PCR assay on genomic DNA. Amplified TCR beta libraries were sequenced as 87-base-pair reads on the Illumina HiSeq System. The authors processed their data as follows. A later analysis counted tens of millions of unique TCR beta chains across the 550 to 700 repertoires, and 10 million to 11 million of these chains were shared by at least two donors. Raw reads were error-corrected and collapsed into unique sequences with a nearest-neighbor algorithm that merged closely related sequences to remove PCR and sequencing errors. CDR3 sequences were aligned to IMGT reference sequences to assign V, D and J gene segments. For a sequence to be retained, a match of at least six nucleotides to both a V gene segment and a J gene segment was required. A rearrangement was called productive if the CDR3 had no stop codons and remained in frame with V and J, and every other rearrangement was called non-productive. CDR3 was defined according to IMGT convention as the region running from the second conserved V-encoded cysteine to the conserved J-encoded phenylalanine. Sequences without an unambiguous match to a single V gene segment were excluded from the earlier analysis of approximately 560 of the donors. An earlier analysis of over 450 of the donors classified V segments as functional when productive rearrangements were above 56.7% and as segregating when the standard deviation between donors was above 5%. To diagnose cytomegalovirus status from the catalog of TCR beta chain sequences, a statistical classification framework was built. A later analysis assigned V and J genes by comparing TCR nucleotide sequences with IMGT/GENE-DB human TR gene sequences. The TCRdist pipeline was used in a later analysis to assign CDR3 sequences and most-parsimonious VDJ recombination scenarios. In a later analysis, each TCR beta chain was defined by its CDR3 amino acid sequence together with its V-gene family, and reads lacking a unique V-gene family were excluded. As a way to deal with suspected cross-contamination and a sequencing artifact, a later analysis dropped hundreds of nucleotide sequences that were highly shared and had low generation probability. For each public chain, a later analysis derived a clonal expansion index from normalized ranks of inferred template counts within each repertoire. In a later analysis, generation probabilities were computed with a VDJ recombination model fitted to out-of-frame rearrangements, and the resulting probabilities were checked against IGoR. Hypergeometric tests were used in a later analysis to score TCR-TCR, TCR-HLA and TCR-CMV co-occurrence, with a repertoire-size bias correction applied to the TCR pairs. False discovery rates were estimated in a later analysis by permuting HLA or CMV assignments 20 times. In a later analysis, co-occurring TCRs were grouped using DBSCAN, and TCRdist sequence similarity was added for clustering within HLA-allele-positive subsets. Repertoires with fewer than 30,000 or more than 120,000 public chains were left out of co-occurrence clustering, as were five repertoires with anomalous nucleotide sharing. TCRdb limited this immuneACCESS table to in-frame rearrangements with V and J called. A share of clones is missing; checked studies link under half to unresolved V genes, and the rest is unexplained. V, J and clone size were drawn from that table, and D and trimming were deduced from the DNA. This sample lists 200,000 to 250,000 clones; about two thirds were detected once. The biggest ten clones account for 2.5% to 3% of the sample.

To note about this clone: It lacks a known antigen. Qualities for individual bases were not recorded, and no much larger clone is one base off.

Sequencing was done on a sample of PBMCs. The TCR comes from a man aged 35 to 55 in good health and CMV-seropositive.

The sequenced DNA: TGTGCCAGCAGACGCCGGACTAGCGGGGGCCACAATGAGCAGTTCTTC. Translated, it reads CASRRRTSGGHNEQFF. The chain joins TRBV27 to TRBJ2-1, with 13 central nucleotides matching TRBD2. Compared with germline, V lacks 6 bases and J lacks 5 bases; bases without a gene match: 7. The CDR3 runs 16 residues from the cysteine to the phenylalanine. Just the 48-base CDR3 DNA is kept, in frame starting at base 1. For CDR1 and CDR2, the germline V gene (reference sequence) lists MNHEY and SMNVEV.